The rows below give T cell receptor beta chains drawn from one sample of a study of cytomegalovirus exposure and HLA in healthy donors. Sequencing used immunoSEQ multiplex PCR; TCRdb keeps in-frame clones, though not all of them. Seen here are fewer than 150,000 clones, about nine tenths observed once, and the top ten hold 4.4%. Sample: PBMCs. The receptors originated from a man between 18 and 29 years old in good health and CMV-seropositive. Each CDR3 is given with its conserved first and last residue. A D gene is named only where the DNA matches it firmly. Only part of the rows carry a size: once, few, many, or a class if the clone is expanded.

J gene | V gene | D gene | clone size | CDR3 protein | CDR3 DNA
TRBJ1-1 | TRBV27 | . | . | CASSSVVEGIEAFF | TGTGCCAGCAGTTCGGTTGTAGAGGGCATCGAAGCTTTCTTT
TRBJ1-2 | TRBV11-2 | . | . | CASSLPGSGGYTF | TGTGCCAGCAGCTTACCCGGGAGTGGAGGCTACACCTTC
TRBJ2-7 | TRBV30 | . | . | CAWSVGIASDEQYF | TGTGCCTGGAGTGTAGGGATAGCGTCGGACGAGCAGTACTTC
TRBJ2-1 | TRBV5-5 | TRBD1 | . | CASSAPTGRLGDNEQFF | TGTGCCAGCAGCGCTCCGACAGGGCGTTTGGGGGACAATGAGCAGTTCTTC
TRBJ2-1 | TRBV6-1 | TRBD2 | . | CASGRLAVIEQFF | TGTGCCAGCGGACGACTAGCGGTGATTGAGCAGTTCTTC
TRBJ2-7 | TRBV5-6 | TRBD1 | . | CASSLAQGAQEQYF | TGTGCCAGCAGCTTGGCCCAGGGGGCACAGGAGCAGTACTTC
TRBJ1-1 | TRBV19 | TRBD1 | . | CASRRQGADTEAFF | TGTGCCAGTAGGCGACAGGGGGCGGATACTGAAGCTTTCTTT
TRBJ2-3 | TRBV5-4 | TRBD2 | . | CASSLVGGETDTQYF | TGTGCCAGCAGCTTAGTCGGGGGGGAGACAGATACGCAGTATTTT
TRBJ2-7 | TRBV10-2 | TRBD2 | . | CASRLAGAPYEQYF | TGCGCCAGCAGGTTAGCGGGGGCCCCCTACGAGCAGTACTTC
TRBJ1-2 | TRBV5-4 | TRBD1 | few | CASSLRGLGYGYTF | TGTGCCAGCAGCTTGAGGGGGCTTGGTTATGGCTACACCTTC
TRBJ1-3 | TRBV5-1 | TRBD1 | . | CASSLTGGGSGNTIYF | TGCGCCAGCAGCCTGACAGGGGGAGGCTCTGGAAACACCATATATTTT
TRBJ2-7 | TRBV5-1 | TRBD2 | . | CASRRGSGGPYEQYF | TGCGCCAGCAGAAGGGGGAGCGGGGGACCCTACGAGCAGTACTTC
TRBJ2-5 | TRBV28 | TRBD1 | . | CASSGQGRGETQYF | TGTGCCAGCAGTGGACAGGGGCGCGGGGAGACCCAGTACTTC
TRBJ2-5 | TRBV2 | . | . | CASTVLVQETQYF | TGTGCCAGCACGGTCCTCGTACAAGAGACCCAGTACTTC
TRBJ2-5 | TRBV7-2 | . | . | CASSITTRLYQETQYF | TGTGCCAGCAGCATCACGACTAGGTTGTACCAAGAGACCCAGTACTTC
TRBJ1-2 | TRBV7-8 | . | once | CASSLDQVGLGYGYTF | TGTGCCAGCAGCTTAGATCAAGTGGGGCTTGGCTATGGCTACACCTTC
TRBJ2-7 | TRBV13 | . | . | CASSLTTAYEQYF | TGTGCCAGCAGTCTCACTACCGCCTACGAGCAGTACTTC
TRBJ1-4 | TRBV7-9 | TRBD1 | . | CASSFDRGPEKLFF | TGTGCCAGCAGTTTTGACAGGGGGCCTGAAAAACTGTTTTTT
TRBJ1-6 | TRBV9 | . | . | CASSPNTGTYDSPLHF | TGTGCCAGCAGTCCCAACACCGGGACATACGATTCACCCCTCCACTTT
TRBJ2-2 | TRBV11-2 | . | . | CASRPSSYTGELFF | TGTGCCAGCAGGCCCAGTAGCTACACCGGGGAGCTGTTTTTT
TRBJ1-1 | TRBV27 | . | . | CASSPSGANTEAFF | TGTGCCAGCAGTCCCTCAGGGGCGAACACTGAAGCTTTCTTT
TRBJ2-3 | TRBV5-1 | TRBD1 | . | CASSFRDRETDTQYF | TGCGCCAGCAGCTTCCGGGACAGGGAAACAGATACGCAGTATTTT
TRBJ2-7 | TRBV6-5 | TRBD1 | . | CASSPDRRYEQYF | TGTGCCAGCAGTCCGGACAGGCGCTACGAGCAGTACTTC
TRBJ2-3 | TRBV5-1 | . | . | CASSLETSTDTQYF | TGCGCCAGCAGCTTAGAGACTAGCACAGATACGCAGTATTTT
TRBJ1-1 | TRBV7-9 | TRBD1 | . | CASSLARTGKAFF | TGTGCCAGCAGCTTAGCTCGGACAGGGAAAGCTTTCTTT
TRBJ2-2 | TRBV5-1 | . | . | CASSGGQNTGELFF | TGCGCCAGCAGCGGGGGACAGAACACCGGGGAGCTGTTTTTT